This TCR beta chain emerged from a study of Tregs in tolerant kidney transplant recipients. Study-wide results and caveats: Validation in larger populations is needed because few patients were studied. Expanding Tregs on activated donor B cells appeared to best identify donor-specific TCRbeta clones. Some patients' samples used different primers over time, so nucleotide sequences weren't comparable.

Related graft donors supplied nonmyeloablative bone marrow transplants, and mixed chimerism was transient. Concerning this clone itself: Its antigen is currently unknown. The read ends 3 residues before the CDR3 terminus; that terminus is restored from the germline J gene.

Germline CDR1 is SGHTA and CDR2 is FQGNSA. V lost 3 bases and J 9 bases, leaving 9 bases between the germline ends. The CDR3 has 12 amino acids. Sequencing was performed with immunoSEQ multiplex PCR; in TCRdb, only in-frame clones are kept and a portion is missing. The table lists roughly 25,000 clones. The chain combines TRBV7-2 with TRBJ2-1, with unresolved D. The TCR comes from a human patient who received a combined kidney and bone marrow transplant. A share of the T cells may be of graft donor origin. Source: CD4+ T cells from blood (PBMCs), taken 6 months after the transplant. The CDR3 sequence: CASSLDLGEQFF. The sequenced part of the CDR3 DNA is TGTGCCAGCAGCTTGGATCTAGGTGAG.